This TCR beta chain appears in the sequencing data of a study of OX40 agonist ivuxolimab in advanced cancers. Turning to the study itself: Clinicians treated patients with ivuxolimab, an agonistic anti-OX40 (CD134) antibody.

Germline CDR1 and CDR2: SGHRS and YFSETQ. This CDR3 is 16 amino acids long. V dropped 4 bases and J dropped 2 bases, with 15 bases sitting between them. Of note for this clone: The antigen is unknown.

TCRdb's table, derived via immunoSEQ multiplex PCR, lists solely in-frame clones and lacks some. Of approximately 50,000 clones listed, 70% to 90% are singletons. Study-wide findings and caveats: Partial responders receiving 0.1-3.0 mg/kg showed among the lowest clonal expansion. CD4+ and CD8+ blood T cells expanded clonally by week 6 at 0.1 to 3.0 mg/kg. Also present in some nonresponders was a low level of normalized T-cell clonal expansion.

J is TRBJ1-4 and V is TRBV5-1; D call uncertain. The receptor was derived from an adult with an advanced solid tumor such as melanoma, head and neck, liver or kidney cancer. Sequenced here: CD4+ or CD8+ T cells sorted from blood, sampled in a trial of the OX40 agonist ivuxolimab. The CDR3 reads CASSPGLFGTNEKLFF. In DNA form, the CDR3 reads TGCGCCAGCAGCCCGGGCCTATTTGGCACTAATGAAAAACTGTTTTTT.